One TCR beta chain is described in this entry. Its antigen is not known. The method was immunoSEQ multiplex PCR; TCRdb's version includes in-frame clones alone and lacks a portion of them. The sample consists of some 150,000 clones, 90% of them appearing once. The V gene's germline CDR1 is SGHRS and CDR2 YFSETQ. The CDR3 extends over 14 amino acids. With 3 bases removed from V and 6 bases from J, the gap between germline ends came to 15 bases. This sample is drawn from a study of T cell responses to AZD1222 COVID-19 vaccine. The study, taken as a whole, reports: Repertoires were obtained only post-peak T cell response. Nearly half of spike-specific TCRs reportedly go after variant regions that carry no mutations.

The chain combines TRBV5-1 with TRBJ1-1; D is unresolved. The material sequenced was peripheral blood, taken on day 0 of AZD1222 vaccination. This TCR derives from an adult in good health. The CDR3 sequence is CASSSRTGGAEAFF. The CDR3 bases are TGCGCCAGCAGCTCGAGGACGGGAGGAGCTGAAGCTTTCTTT.